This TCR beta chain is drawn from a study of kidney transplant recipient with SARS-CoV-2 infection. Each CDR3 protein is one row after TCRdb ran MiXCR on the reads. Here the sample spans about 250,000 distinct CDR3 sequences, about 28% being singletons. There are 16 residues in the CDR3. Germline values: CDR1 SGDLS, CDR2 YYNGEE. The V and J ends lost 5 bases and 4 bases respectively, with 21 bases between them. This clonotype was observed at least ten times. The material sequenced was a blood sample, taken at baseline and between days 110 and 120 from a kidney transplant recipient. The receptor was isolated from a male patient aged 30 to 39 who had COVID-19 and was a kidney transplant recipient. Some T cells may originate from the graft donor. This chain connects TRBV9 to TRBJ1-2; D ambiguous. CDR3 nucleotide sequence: TGTGCCAGCAGTACTGAGTACTCAAGAAAGACCTATGGCTACACCTTC. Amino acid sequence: CASSTEYSRKTYGYTF.